One and the same sample provided the 10 T cell receptor beta chains below, sequenced in a study of T cell repertoires in cytomegalovirus infection. TCRdb re-called the reads with MiXCR, one entry per CDR3 protein. The sample yields roughly 600,000 distinct CDR3 sequences, 24% seen once. The sample comprised CD8+ T cells from PBMCs. The receptor source for this set is a human donor in good health (CMV status not recorded). Some clones in this sample may be carry-over from other donors' samples.

The chain recombines TRBV20-1 with TRBJ2-7; D is perhaps TRBD2 (6 bases). The length of the CDR3 is 15 residues. The V and J ends lost 1 base and 2 bases respectively, with 15 bases between them. Looked up from germline, CDR1 is DFQATT and CDR2 is SNEGSKA (reference sequence). CDR3 in amino acids: CSARAEGNGPYEQYF. The CDR3 nucleotides are TGCAGTGCTAGAGCGGAGGGAAATGGCCCCTACGAGCAGTACTTC.

This clonotype has ten or more counts. The V call is TRBV19, the J call TRBJ1-1; no firm D call. CDR3 length: 15 residues. V lost 3 bases and J 1 base, leaving 12 bases between the germline ends. CDR1 is LNHDA and CDR2 is SQIVND in the germline V gene (reference sequence). The CDR3 sequence is CASSMTGTPNTEAFF. The CDR3 DNA reads TGTGCCAGTAGTATGACCGGTACACCGAACACTGAAGCTTTCTTT. Full variable domain (missing parts from reference TRBV19 and TRBJ1-1): DGGITQSPKYLFRKEGQNVTLSCEQNLNHDAMYWYRQDPGQGLRLIYYSQIVNDFQKGDIAEGYSVSREKKESFPLTVTSAQKNPTAFYLCASSMTGTPNTEAFFGQGTRLTVV.

V is TRBV28 and J is TRBJ1-1; D is unresolved. This CDR3 comprises 11 residues. Trimming left V 3 bases short and J 7 bases short, with 6 bases between. CDR1 MDHEN and CDR2 SYDVKM come from the germline V gene. The CDR3 reads CASSFSFEAFF. CDR3 bases: TGTGCCAGCAGTTTCTCCTTTGAAGCTTTCTTT.

On this clonotype itself: This may come from a read error, since a much larger clone is one base off. This chain uses TRBV7-6 with TRBJ2-6; unclear D gene. Germline V gene lookup returns CDR1 SGHVS and CDR2 FNYEAQ. V dropped 10 bases and J dropped 4 bases, with 20 bases sitting between them. The CDR3 loop spans 16 amino acids. CDR3 in DNA: TGTGCCAACATCTCATCCCTCGGATCGGGGGCCAACGTCCTGACTTTC. Residues: CANISSLGSGANVLTF.

Only a few counts were recorded for this clonotype. The J gene is TRBJ2-3, the V gene TRBV20-1, with D possibly TRBD2 on 5 matching bases. This CDR3 is built from 13 residues. Germline V gene sequence: CDR1 DFQATT, CDR2 SNEGSKA (reference sequence). Trimming took 1 base from V and 5 from J, leaving 10 bases between them. CDR3 bases: TGCAGTGCTAGAGGGAGAGGGAAAGATACGCAGTATTTT. Translation gives CSARGRGKDTQYF.

About this clonotype itself: With a much larger clone just one base away, this may be a read error. The chain couples TRBV13 to TRBJ2-3; 8 nucleotides line up with TRBD1. CDR3 length: 14 amino acids. Germline V gene data show CDR1 as PRHDT and CDR2 as FYEKMQ (reference sequence). After removal of 9 bases from V and 4 bases from J, the junction contained 9 bases not matched to a gene. CDR3 nucleotide sequence: TGTGCCAGTGGGATGGACAGGGCGCCAGATACGCAGTATTTT. It yields the protein CASGMDRAPDTQYF.

As to this clonotype: One end of the junction is discordant with germline, which a read error may explain. The chain combines TRBV4-1 with TRBJ2-1; 7 bases agree with TRBD1. Germline values: CDR1 MGHRA, CDR2 YSYEKL. The CDR3 is 18 residues long. CDR3 nucleotide sequence: TGCGCCAACAGCCAAGACAGGGCAAAGGGGTATTTTTACAATGAGCAGTTCTTC. Protein product: CANSQDRAKGYFYNEQFF.

This clonotype was counted between two and nine times. The chain links TRBV7-9 to TRBJ1-4, with D possibly TRBD1 on 5 matching bases. CDR1 and CDR2 from the germline V gene are SEHNR and FQNEAQ (reference sequence). V was cut by 6 bases and J by 8 bases, with 16 bases left in between. There are 14 residues in the CDR3. This chain's CDR3 is CASRPGQGAEKLFF. Here the CDR3 DNA reads TGTGCCAGCAGACCGGGGCAGGGAGCCGAAAAACTGTTTTTT.

This clonotype was recorded many times. The chain has TRBV12-3 or TRBV12-4 and TRBJ2-5; the D gene is possibly TRBD2 (5 bases). The V and J ends lost 6 bases and 3 bases respectively, with 14 bases between them. The CDR3 length is 14 residues. The CDR3 loop reads CASSPPGFKETQYF. The CDR3 DNA reads as TGTGCCAGCAGCCCCCCGGGGTTCAAAGAGACCCAGTACTTC.

Regarding this clonotype: A read error is possible here, since a much larger clone lies one base away. This chain uses TRBV7-6 with TRBJ2-2; D is ambiguous. Germline CDR1 and CDR2: SGHVS and FNYEAQ. This CDR3 comprises 14 residues. CDR3 residues: CVSHRASDTGELFF. The DNA of the CDR3 is TGTGTCAGTCATCGGGCATCGGACACCGGGGAGCTGTTTTTT.